The TCR beta chain described here comes from a study of cytotoxic CD8 clonotypes in ibrutinib-treated CLL. Study details: Each sample contained, on average, under 270,000 productive templates and roughly 100,000 productive rearrangements.

Overall study findings and caveats: T-cell clonality at baseline went above that of age-matched healthy donors and rose and fell with circulating CD8+ T-cell counts. The clonality rise at ibrutinib response reflected private clonotype expansion.

CDR3 size: 14 residues. Per the germline V gene, CDR1 is SGHAT and CDR2 is FQDESV (reference sequence). Trimming took off 2 bases at V and 2 bases at J, with 9 bases between the two ends. This clone appeared a few times. The target antigen is unknown. Assay used: immunoSEQ multiplex PCR; TCRdb lists only in-frame clones, some missing. The sample holds about 250,000 clones; roughly 70% are singletons and the top ten take approximately 15%. The chain recombines TRBV11-1 with TRBJ2-5; D not resolved. Here the sequenced sample was PBMCs, taken after 24 months of ibrutinib treatment. The sequence derives from a human donor with chronic lymphocytic leukemia. CDR3 residues: CASSLNTGQETQYF. CDR3 sequence (DNA): TGTGCCAGCAGCTTAAATACCGGACAAGAGACCCAGTACTTC.